Listed below are T cell receptor beta chains from one sample, sequenced in a study of hypomethylating agent response in myelodysplastic syndrome. Generated by immunoSEQ multiplex PCR, the TCRdb table keeps only in-frame clones and is missing some. The sample shows about 5,700 clones, 83% of them seen only once. The sample was bone marrow, taken before or after starting hypomethylating agent treatment for myelodysplastic syndrome (not recorded which). The receptors originated from a human donor with myelodysplastic syndrome. Both conserved end residues are trimmed from each CDR3.

j_call,v_call,cdr3_aa
TRBJ1-2,TRBV6-1,ASTRDRGNYGYT
TRBJ2-7,TRBV5-4,ASSLGMGTAR
TRBJ2-6,TRBV7-2,ASSLAGQHTSGANVLT
TRBJ2-5,TRBV25-1,ASRNGLTKKQETQY
TRBJ2-2,TRBV13,ASSLVRTGELF
TRBJ1-4,TRBV5-1,ASSLGGYEKLF
TRBJ1-6,TRBV27,ASSLVQGEPPLH
TRBJ1-6,TRBV5-1,ASSSGQTDSPLH
TRBJ2-1,TRBV15,ATSNPSRRGF
TRBJ1-2,TRBV2,ASRSRRTGGNGYT
TRBJ1-5,TRBV6-1,ASSGGTGASNQPQH
TRBJ2-5,TRBV11-3,ASSLEGGEETQY
TRBJ1-2,TRBV7-9,ASSLSKGTGNYGYT
TRBJ2-5,TRBV23-1,ASSHDPRRVVQETQY
TRBJ1-4,TRBV19,ASSSGRGNEKLF
TRBJ2-4,TRBV7-8,ASSFREGMNIQY
TRBJ1-2,TRBV7-2,ASSFSKNYGYT
TRBJ2-3,TRBV4-2,ASSQDPAPGTDTQY
TRBJ2-7,TRBV4-3,ASSQGAGRSYEQY
TRBJ1-6,TRBV15,ATSRPGAGNSPLH
TRBJ2-6,TRBV7-2,ASSSSGTAISGANVLT
TRBJ1-4,TRBV2,ASSPGAFGEKLF
TRBJ1-1,TRBV29-1,SVVEGGRTEAF
TRBJ1-3,TRBV7-2,ASSFGNTIY
TRBJ2-7,TRBV5-6,ASSPVSSSYEQY
TRBJ2-3,TRBV9,ASSTRDGTDTQY
TRBJ2-5,TRBV5-1,ASSFYRGGETQY
TRBJ1-3,TRBV5-5,ASSGKQGGNTIY
TRBJ2-1,TRBV6-1,AIKDRGRGEQF
TRBJ1-4,TRBV5-1,ASSGGGGTEKLF
TRBJ1-1,TRBV18,ASSPPLPNTEAF
TRBJ2-3,TRBV18,ASSPMGGSSADTQY
TRBJ1-3,TRBV11-2,ASSNRELGNTIY
TRBJ1-3,TRBV29-1,SVEAGRDTIY
TRBJ2-7,TRBV2,ASSGDSLYEQY
TRBJ1-6,TRBV28,ASRPAMAYNSPLH
TRBJ1-4,TRBV9,ASSVGTGLGANEKLF
TRBJ2-7,TRBV6-1,ASSEGEASVYEQY
TRBJ2-5,TRBV5-1,ASSQIEETQY
TRBJ1-1,TRBV7-2,ASSQGQKNEAF
TRBJ1-4,TRBV6-5,ASSYSTVAEKLF
TRBJ1-2,TRBV5-1,ASSLDGSTPGGYT
TRBJ2-2,TRBV5-6,ASSLGTGYTGELF
TRBJ1-6,TRBV7-9,ATTRGNSPLH
TRBJ2-7,TRBV29-1,SVEFYGGQGYEQY
TRBJ2-7,TRBV7-2,ASSLGTYEQY
TRBJ2-1,TRBV19,ASTGGPLEQF
TRBJ1-6,TRBV7-2,ASSQEAGTEDSPLH
TRBJ1-6,TRBV6-1,ASSEVRNSPLH
TRBJ1-1,TRBV5-1,ASSLAGAEQAF
TRBJ2-1,TRBV6-5,ASSYPGRYNEQF
TRBJ2-3,TRBV6-4,ASSDSPRTDTQY
TRBJ1-3,TRBV5-1,ASSLGWQGAGNTIY
TRBJ2-2,TRBV5-1,ASSLPGSDTGELF